These T cell receptor beta chains were read from a single sample in a study of cytomegalovirus exposure and HLA in healthy donors. Only in-frame clones appear in the TCRdb table, and some are missing; sequencing was by immunoSEQ multiplex PCR. The sample records 150,000 to 250,000 clones, around three quarters being singletons. The specimen was PBMCs. Source of these receptors: a woman aged 25 to 39 in good health and CMV-seropositive. The CDR3 runs from the conserved cysteine through the conserved F or W. Clone size is shown for a subset of rows, as once, few, many or a class of expanded clone.

j_call	clone_size	v_call	cdr3_aa
TRBJ2-1	.	TRBV6-1	CASSEGRGFYNEQFF
TRBJ1-1	.	TRBV4-2	CASSRHRGNTEAFF
TRBJ1-4	once	TRBV5-4	CASSLDGAVNEKLFF
TRBJ2-7	few	TRBV10-3	CAITSRRVGGANHYEQYF
TRBJ1-1	.	TRBV7-9	CASSLISGERNEAFF
TRBJ1-2	few	TRBV25-1	CASSDLGQGYGYTF
TRBJ1-1	.	TRBV6-5	CASSSSQSNTEAFF
TRBJ2-1	.	TRBV11-2	CASSPIGDYYNEQFF
TRBJ1-2	.	TRBV11-2	CASSLEAGEDGYTF
TRBJ2-2	.	TRBV6-4	CASSDEYTGELFF
TRBJ2-1	.	TRBV7-9	CASSPGLAGGSSYNEQFF
TRBJ1-1	.	TRBV7-2	CASSLRGNTEAFF
TRBJ1-5	.	TRBV18	CASSPPGGVRQPQHF
TRBJ2-1	.	TRBV5-1	CASSSSGTSGSNEQFF
TRBJ2-7	few	TRBV5-6	CASRSRIGGRYEQYF
TRBJ2-3	.	TRBV10-3	CAISEWWSRRADTQYF
TRBJ1-4	once	TRBV14	CASSQDRVDNEKLFF
TRBJ2-3	.	TRBV11-2	CASTQFSNTQYF
TRBJ2-7	.	TRBV4-1	CASSQNSQRPYSAYEQYF
TRBJ2-1	.	TRBV6-6	CASSWESYNEQFF
TRBJ2-3	.	TRBV5-1	CASSLTVGLAGTDTQYF
TRBJ2-7	.	TRBV30	CAWSLGLYEQYF